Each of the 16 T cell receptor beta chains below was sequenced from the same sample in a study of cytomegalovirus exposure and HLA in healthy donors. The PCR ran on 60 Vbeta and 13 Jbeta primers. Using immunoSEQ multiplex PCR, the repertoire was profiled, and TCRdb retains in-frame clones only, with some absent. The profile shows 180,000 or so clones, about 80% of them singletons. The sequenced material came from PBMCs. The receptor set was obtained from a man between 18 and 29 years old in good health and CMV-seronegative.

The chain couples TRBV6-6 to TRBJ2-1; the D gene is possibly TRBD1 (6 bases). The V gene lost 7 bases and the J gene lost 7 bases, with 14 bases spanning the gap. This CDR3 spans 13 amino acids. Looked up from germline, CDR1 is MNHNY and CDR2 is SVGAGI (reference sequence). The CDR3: CASTDARGNEQFF. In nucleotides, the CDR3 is TGTGCCAGCACCGACGCCAGGGGAAATGAGCAGTTCTTC.

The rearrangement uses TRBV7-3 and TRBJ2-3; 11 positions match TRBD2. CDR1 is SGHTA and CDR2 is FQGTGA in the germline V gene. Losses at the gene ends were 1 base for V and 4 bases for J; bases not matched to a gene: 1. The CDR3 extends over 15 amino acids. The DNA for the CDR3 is TGTGCCAGCAGCTTAAATAGCGGGGGGGCAGATACGCAGTATTTT. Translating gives CASSLNSGGADTQYF. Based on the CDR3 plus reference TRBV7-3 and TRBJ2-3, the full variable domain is GAGVSQTPSNKVTEKGKYVELRCDPISGHTALYWYRQSLGQGPEFLIYFQGTGAADDSGLPNDRFFAVRPEGSVSTLKIQRTERGDSAVYLCASSLNSGGADTQYFGPGTRLTVL.

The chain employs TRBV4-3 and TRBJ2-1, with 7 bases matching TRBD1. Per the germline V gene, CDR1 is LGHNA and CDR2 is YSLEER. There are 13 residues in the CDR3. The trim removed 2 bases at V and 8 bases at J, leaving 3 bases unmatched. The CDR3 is CASSQITGDEQFF. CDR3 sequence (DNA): TGCGCCAGCAGCCAAATTACAGGGGATGAGCAGTTCTTC.

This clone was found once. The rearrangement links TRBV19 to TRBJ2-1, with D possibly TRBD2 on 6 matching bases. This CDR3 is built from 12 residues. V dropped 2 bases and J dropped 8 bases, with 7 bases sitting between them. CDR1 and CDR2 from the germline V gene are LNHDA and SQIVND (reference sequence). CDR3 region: CASSISGDEQFF. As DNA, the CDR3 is TGTGCCAGTAGTATATCGGGAGATGAGCAGTTCTTC.

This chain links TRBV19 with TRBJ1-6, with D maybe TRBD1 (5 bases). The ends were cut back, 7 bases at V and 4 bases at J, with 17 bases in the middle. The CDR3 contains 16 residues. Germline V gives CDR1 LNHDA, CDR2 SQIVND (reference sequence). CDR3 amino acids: CASTSGRSAYNSPLHF. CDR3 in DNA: TGTGCCAGTACCTCAGGGCGTTCGGCGTATAATTCACCCCTCCACTTT.

CDR3 nucleotide sequence: TGTGCCAGCAGCTTGACTCCAGGGGCGGGTAACTATGGCTACACCTTC. Translating it yields CASSLTPGAGNYGYTF. The genes are TRBV7-9 and TRBJ1-2; D is perhaps TRBD1 (6 bases). Trimming removed 3 bases at V and 1 base at J, with 15 bases between. CDR1 and CDR2 from the germline V gene are SEHNR and FQNEAQ (reference sequence). This CDR3 region has 16 residues. Supplemented by reference TRBV7-9 and TRBJ1-2, the full variable domain reads DTGVSQNPRHKITKRGQNVTFRCDPISEHNRLYWYRQTLGQGPEFLTYFQNEAQLEKSRLLSDRFSAERPKGSFSTLEIQRTEQGDSAMYLCASSLTPGAGNYGYTFGSGTRLTVV.

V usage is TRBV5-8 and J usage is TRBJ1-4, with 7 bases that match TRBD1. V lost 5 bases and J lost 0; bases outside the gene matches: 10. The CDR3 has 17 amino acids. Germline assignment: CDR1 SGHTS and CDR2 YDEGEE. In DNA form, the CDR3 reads TGTGCCAGCAGTTCAGGACAGGATCCTGCAACTAATGAAAAACTGTTTTTT. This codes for CASSSGQDPATNEKLFF.

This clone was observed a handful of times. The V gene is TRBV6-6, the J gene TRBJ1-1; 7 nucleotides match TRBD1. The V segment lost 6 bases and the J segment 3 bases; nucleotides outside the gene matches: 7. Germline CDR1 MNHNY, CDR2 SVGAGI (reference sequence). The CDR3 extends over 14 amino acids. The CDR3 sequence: CASSTPTGDTEAFF. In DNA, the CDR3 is TGTGCCAGCAGCACACCCACAGGGGACACTGAAGCTTTCTTT.

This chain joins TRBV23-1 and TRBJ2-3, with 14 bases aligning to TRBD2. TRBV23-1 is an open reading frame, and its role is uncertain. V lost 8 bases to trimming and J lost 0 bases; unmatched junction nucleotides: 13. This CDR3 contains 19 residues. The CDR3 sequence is CASFGWGLAGAYSTDTQYF. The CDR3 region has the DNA TGCGCCAGCTTCGGTTGGGGACTAGCGGGGGCCTATAGCACAGATACGCAGTATTTT.

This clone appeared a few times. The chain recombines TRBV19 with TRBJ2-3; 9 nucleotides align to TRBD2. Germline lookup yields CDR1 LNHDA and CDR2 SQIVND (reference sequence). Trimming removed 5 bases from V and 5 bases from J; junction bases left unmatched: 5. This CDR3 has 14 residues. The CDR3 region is CASSLSGGRDTQYF. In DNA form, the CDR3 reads TGTGCCAGTAGTTTGAGCGGGGGGAGAGATACGCAGTATTTT.

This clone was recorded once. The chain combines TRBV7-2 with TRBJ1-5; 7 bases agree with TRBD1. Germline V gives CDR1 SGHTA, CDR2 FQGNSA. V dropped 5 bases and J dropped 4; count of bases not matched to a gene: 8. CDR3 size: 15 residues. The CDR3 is CASSLDRAGNQPQHF. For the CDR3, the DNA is TGTGCCAGCAGCCTCGACAGGGCTGGGAATCAGCCCCAGCATTTT. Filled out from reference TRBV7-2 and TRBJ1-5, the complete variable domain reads GAGVSQSPSNKVTEKGKDVELRCDPISGHTALYWYRQSLGQGLEFLIYFQGNSAPDKSGLPSDRFSAERTGGSVSTLTIQRTQQEDSAVYLCASSLDRAGNQPQHFGDGTRLSIL.

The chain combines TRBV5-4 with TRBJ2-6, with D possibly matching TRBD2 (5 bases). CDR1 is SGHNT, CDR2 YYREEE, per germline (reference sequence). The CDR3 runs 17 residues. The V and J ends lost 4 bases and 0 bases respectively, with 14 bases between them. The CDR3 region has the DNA TGTGCCAGCAGCCCTGGAGGCCGGAGCTCTGGGGCCAACGTCCTGACTTTC. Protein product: CASSPGGRSSGANVLTF.

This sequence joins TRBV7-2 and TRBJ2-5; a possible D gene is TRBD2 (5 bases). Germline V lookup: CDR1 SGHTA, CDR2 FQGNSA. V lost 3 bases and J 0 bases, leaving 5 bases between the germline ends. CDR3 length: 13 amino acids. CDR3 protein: CASSFGNQETQYF. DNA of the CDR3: TGTGCCAGCAGCTTCGGGAACCAAGAGACCCAGTACTTC.

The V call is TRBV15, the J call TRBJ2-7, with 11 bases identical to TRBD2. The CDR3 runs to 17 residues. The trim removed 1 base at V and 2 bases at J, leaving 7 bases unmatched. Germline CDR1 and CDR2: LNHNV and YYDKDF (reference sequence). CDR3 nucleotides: TGTGCCACCAGCAGAGTGGGGACTAGCGGAAATACCTACGAGCAGTACTTC. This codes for CATSRVGTSGNTYEQYF.

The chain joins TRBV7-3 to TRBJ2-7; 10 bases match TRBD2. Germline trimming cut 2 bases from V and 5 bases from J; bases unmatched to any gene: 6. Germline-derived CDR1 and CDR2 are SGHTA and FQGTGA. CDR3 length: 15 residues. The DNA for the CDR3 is TGTGCCAGCAGCTTAGGGGGACTAGCGCGCGACGAGCAGTACTTC. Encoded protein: CASSLGGLARDEQYF.

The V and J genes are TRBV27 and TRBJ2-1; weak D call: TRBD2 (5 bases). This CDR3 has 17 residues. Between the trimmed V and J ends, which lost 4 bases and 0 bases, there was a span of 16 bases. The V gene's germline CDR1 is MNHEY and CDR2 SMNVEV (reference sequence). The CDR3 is CASSSYRLTNSYNEQFF. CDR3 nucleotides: TGTGCCAGCAGTTCTTATAGACTAACCAACTCCTACAATGAGCAGTTCTTC.